Following are 13 T cell receptor beta chains from one sample sequenced in a study of vaccination and CD4 T cells after COVID-19. The Oncomine TCR Beta short-read assay generated sequence data from the DNA of cultured CD4+ T cells. Each CDR3 protein gets one entry after TCRdb re-called the PCR reads with MiXCR. Here the sample spans just over 15,000 distinct CDR3 sequences, approximately 53% being singletons. Described treatment: approximately nine-day PBMC culture with coronavirus spike peptide pools or control peptides (ViraFEST assay). For these TCRs, the target antigens are not known. Sample: CD4+ T cells from blood, cultured in vitro. Receptors were obtained from a human donor who had recovered from COVID-19.

The rearrangement links TRBV5-1 to TRBJ2-3; D gene ambiguous. The germline V and J ends were trimmed by 2 bases and 0 bases, with 7 bases remaining between them. The CDR3 runs to 14 residues. The germline V gene encodes CDR1 SGHRS and CDR2 YFSETQ. CDR3 in DNA: TGCGCCAGCAGCTTAACTCTAAGCACAGATACGCAGTATTTT. It encodes CASSLTLSTDTQYF.

This sequence joins TRBV30 and TRBJ2-7; 8 bases are shared with TRBD2. CDR1 is GTSNPN and CDR2 is SVGIG in the germline V gene (reference sequence). V lost 5 bases and J lost 2; bases outside the gene matches: 20. CDR3 size: 18 residues. CDR3 sequence (DNA): TGTGCCTGGGATCTCTTACGGACCCCCGGGGGGGCCCCCTACGAGCAGTACTTC. Amino acids: CAWDLLRTPGGAPYEQYF.

This chain links TRBV20-1 with TRBJ2-7; D might be TRBD1 (6 bases). The V gene lost 2 bases and the J gene lost 2 bases, with 13 bases spanning the gap. This CDR3 spans 14 amino acids. Per germline, CDR1 DFQATT and CDR2 SNEGSKA (reference sequence). The CDR3 spells CSARRQGTTYEQYF. As DNA, the CDR3 is TGCAGTGCTAGAAGGCAGGGGACAACCTACGAGCAGTACTTC.

The chain joins TRBV10-3 to TRBJ1-1; no clear D gene. The ends were cut back, 7 bases at V and 8 bases at J, with 17 bases in the middle. Per germline, CDR1 ENHRY and CDR2 SYGVKD. There are 13 residues in the CDR3. Here the CDR3 reads CAINPGNRKEAFF. The CDR3 DNA is TGTGCCATCAATCCGGGAAACCGGAAGGAAGCTTTCTTT.

This clonotype was counted between two and nine times. The chain employs TRBV27 and TRBJ1-6; TRBD1 might be the D (6 bases). Germline CDR1 reads MNHEY; CDR2 reads SMNVEV (reference sequence). The CDR3 spans 18 residues. V lost 5 bases and J lost 7, with 24 bases in between. In DNA form, the CDR3 reads TGTGCCAGCAGTCCCCAGGGTTGGTATGAGGGGGAAAATTCACCCCTCCACTTT. Translated: CASSPQGWYEGENSPLHF.

The V call is TRBV12-3 or TRBV12-4, the J call TRBJ2-1, with 15 bases identical to TRBD2. The CDR3 covers 15 residues. V was clipped by 6 bases and J by 7 bases; unmatched bases: 4. The CDR3 loop is CASRLGLAGGNEQFF. The CDR3 region has the DNA TGTGCCAGCAGACTTGGACTAGCGGGGGGGAATGAGCAGTTCTTC.

V gene TRBV7-3 combines with J gene TRBJ1-3; D is perhaps TRBD1 (6 bases). V lost 1 base, J lost 4 bases, and 14 bases lay in between. This CDR3 has 16 amino acids. CDR1 SGHTA and CDR2 FQGTGA come from the germline V gene. In DNA, the CDR3 is TGTGCCAGCAGCTTAAATGGTGGGGGCCGGGGAAACACCATATATTTT. Translation: CASSLNGGGRGNTIYF.

This clonotype showed up just once. V and J are TRBV20-1 and TRBJ2-1; 7 nucleotides match TRBD2. Germline values: CDR1 DFQATT, CDR2 SNEGSKA (reference sequence). The CDR3 has 11 amino acids. J gave up 10 bases and V 6 bases, and 6 bases lay outside the gene matches. CDR3 nucleotides: TGCAGTGCCGGACTAGTAATGGAGCAGTTCTTC. It encodes CSAGLVMEQFF.

The chain joins TRBV28 to TRBJ1-5; D call uncertain. CDR1 is MDHEN, CDR2 SYDVKM, per germline. Trimming took off 5 bases at V and 0 bases at J, with 11 bases between the two ends. The CDR3 runs 15 residues. The CDR3 sequence: CASSEHGPSNQPQHF. CDR3 nucleotide sequence: TGTGCCAGCAGTGAGCACGGTCCTAGCAATCAGCCCCAGCATTTT.

This clonotype was seen more than once but under ten times. CDR3 nucleotide sequence: TGCAGTGCTAGTACGACACCCCTCCCTGAAGCTTTCTTT. It specifies CSASTTPLPEAFF. The chain carries TRBV20-1 and TRBJ1-1; D gene ambiguous. Germline V gene data show CDR1 as DFQATT and CDR2 as SNEGSKA (reference sequence). Between the trimmed V and J ends, which lost 3 bases and 6 bases, there was a span of 14 bases. The CDR3 sequence is 13 residues long.

This chain joins TRBV7-9 and TRBJ1-1; 8 bases match TRBD1. This CDR3 has 14 residues. CDR1 is SEHNR and CDR2 is FQNEAQ in the germline V gene (reference sequence). V shed 7 bases and J 4 bases; nucleotides not matched to a gene: 8. The CDR3 protein is CASNPTGDSTEAFF. CDR3 bases: TGTGCCAGCAACCCGACAGGGGATAGCACTGAAGCTTTCTTT.

The rearrangement uses TRBV11-2 and TRBJ2-7; possibly TRBD1 for D (6 bases). The CDR3 is 14 residues long. The germline V gene encodes CDR1 SGHAT and CDR2 FQNNGV. V lost 5 bases and J lost 2, with 13 bases in between. The CDR3 here is CASSPARGTYEQYF. The CDR3 nucleotides read TGTGCCAGCAGCCCCGCCAGGGGTACCTACGAGCAGTACTTC.

In this sample, this clonotype is large. The V call is TRBV7-7, the J call TRBJ2-3; perhaps TRBD2 as D (5 bases). The germline gives CDR1 SSHAT, CDR2 FNYEAQ (reference sequence). CDR3 length equals 17 residues. V lost 5 bases, J lost 4 bases, and 22 bases lay in between. The CDR3 loop reads CASSQRAGGRGADTQYF. In nucleotides, the CDR3 is TGTGCCAGCAGCCAACGGGCGGGTGGCCGTGGCGCAGATACGCAGTATTTT.